The clone carrying this TCR beta chain was recorded a few times. Sequenced by immunoSEQ multiplex PCR; TCRdb stores in-frame clones only, minus some. The sample has some 100,000 clones, over 85% seen once; the top ten hold roughly 1.2%. The entry originates in a study of T cell changes during pregnancy in multiple sclerosis. CDR3 size: 11 residues. Trimming shortened V by 6 bases and J by 6 bases, and 8 bases separated the two germline ends. Germline V lookup: CDR1 LNHDA, CDR2 SQIVND (reference sequence). The J gene is TRBJ1-2, the V gene TRBV19, with D perhaps TRBD1 (5 bases). The source is a female donor with multiple sclerosis, enrolled in a pregnancy study. The sample was peripheral blood, taken in the second trimester of pregnancy. The CDR3 coding sequence is TGTGCCAGTAGGTCAGGGAATGGCTACACCTTC. This gives the protein CASRSGNGYTF.